A single sample gave rise to the 27 T cell receptor beta chains below, sequenced in a study of CD8+CD57+ T cells in acquired aplastic anemia. Previously, flow cytometry had revealed CD8+CD57+ cell expansion in the patients chosen for sequencing. It was genomic DNA that served as the template for profiling TCR beta VDJ and CDR3. MiXCR was run by TCRdb on the reads, yielding one entry per CDR3 protein. Of about 180,000 distinct CDR3 sequences listed, around 60% were seen once; the top ten hold more than 40%. Sequenced material: sorted CD4+, CD8+, or CD8+CD57+ T cells (not recorded which) from PBMCs. The receptors were gathered from a human donor with aplastic anemia.

V and J are TRBV7-2 and TRBJ2-1; D gene uncertain. Germline assignment: CDR1 SGHTA and CDR2 FQGNSA. Trimming shortened V by 4 bases and J by 5 bases, and 9 bases separated the two germline ends. This CDR3 has 13 amino acids. The CDR3 loop is CASSSEHNNEQFF. CDR3 coding DNA: TGTGCCAGCAGCTCCGAGCATAACAATGAGCAGTTCTTC.

The chain uses TRBV15 and TRBJ1-6; maybe TRBD1 (5 bases). The CDR3 is made up of 18 amino acids. CDR1 is LNHNV and CDR2 is YYDKDF in the germline V gene (reference sequence). Trimming cost V 3 bases and J 7 bases, with 22 bases left between them. This CDR3 reads CATSRPGDWEERNSPLHF. CDR3 DNA sequence: TGTGCCACCAGCAGGCCGGGGGACTGGGAAGAGAGGAATTCACCCCTCCACTTT.

The chain is built from TRBV7-9 and TRBJ2-3; tentatively, D is TRBD2 (6 bases). Between the trimmed V and J ends, which lost 3 bases and 6 bases, there was a span of 22 bases. The germline CDR1 and CDR2 sequences are SEHNR and FQNEAQ (reference sequence). The CDR3 is made up of 17 amino acids. The CDR3 loop reads CASSFPRGRAEGDTQYF. The CDR3 nucleotides read TGTGCCAGCAGCTTCCCGCGGGGCAGGGCCGAAGGTGATACGCAGTATTTT.

This clonotype was observed many times. The V gene is TRBV6-2 or TRBV6-3, the J gene TRBJ2-7; 8 nucleotides agree with TRBD2. Germline assignment: CDR1 MNHEY and CDR2 SVGEGT. The CDR3 totals 13 residues. The trim removed 10 bases at V and 6 bases at J, leaving 11 bases unmatched. CDR3 bases: TGTGCCACCTCAGCGGGGGAGTCTAGCGAGCAGTACTTC. It encodes CATSAGESSEQYF.

This chain connects TRBV24-1 to TRBJ2-7; D unresolved. CDR3 length: 13 residues. The germline gives CDR1 KGHDR, CDR2 SFDVKD. Trimming shortened V by 0 bases and J by 7 bases, and 9 bases separated the two germline ends. The CDR3 reads CATSDLGGSEQYF. CDR3 coding DNA: TGTGCCACCAGTGATTTGGGCGGCAGTGAGCAGTACTTC.

This clonotype was found once. The genes are TRBV10-3 and TRBJ1-5, with D hard to call. Germline V gene data show CDR1 as ENHRY and CDR2 as SYGVKD. This CDR3 contains 13 residues. Trimming shortened V by 2 bases and J by 6 bases, and 8 bases separated the two germline ends. Here the CDR3 DNA reads TGTGCCATCAGTGAGGGGGTGGCTCAGCCCCAGCATTTT. As protein: CAISEGVAQPQHF.

The chain is built from TRBV5-1 and TRBJ1-2; D might be TRBD1 (6 bases). Germline CDR1 and CDR2: SGHRS and YFSETQ. CDR3 length: 14 residues. V lost 1 base and J 4 bases, leaving 11 bases between the germline ends. CDR3 in DNA: TGCGCCAGCAGCTTGAATGCAGGGGCCTATGGCTACACCTTC. Protein sequence: CASSLNAGAYGYTF.

The gene calls are TRBV14 and TRBJ1-1, with 7 bases identical to TRBD1. J gave up 7 bases and V 4 bases, and 15 bases lay outside the gene matches. In germline, CDR1 is SGHDN, CDR2 FVKESK. The CDR3 has 16 amino acids. Here the CDR3 DNA reads TGTGCCAGCAGCCCATCCCGACAGGGTGCGGCTAATGAAGCTTTCTTT. Encoded protein: CASSPSRQGAANEAFF.

At least ten counts were recorded for this clonotype. The chain is built from TRBV19 and TRBJ1-1; 12 bases match TRBD1. This CDR3 is built from 16 residues. V was clipped by 5 bases and J by 1 base; unmatched bases: 5. CDR1 LNHDA and CDR2 SQIVND come from the germline V gene (reference sequence). The DNA of the CDR3 is TGTGCCAGTAGTCTCCGGGACAGGGGGCCGAACACTGAAGCTTTCTTT. Protein product: CASSLRDRGPNTEAFF.

The V call is TRBV7-2, the J call TRBJ2-2; TRBD2 matches at 11 bases. The CDR3 consists of 15 residues. Trimming at V came to 4 bases and at J to 3 bases, leaving 1 base not matched to a gene. From germline, CDR1 is SGHTA and CDR2 FQGNSA. DNA of the CDR3: TGTGCCAGCAGCTCGGGACTAGCGGACACCGGGGAGCTGTTTTTT. Its protein is CASSSGLADTGELFF.

The CDR3 spells CSVEDPGHKFQETQYF. The DNA of the CDR3 is TGCAGCGTTGAAGACCCGGGACATAAATTCCAAGAGACCCAGTACTTC. The chain carries TRBV29-1 and TRBJ2-5; maybe TRBD1 (6 bases). The V gene's germline CDR1 is SQVTM and CDR2 ANQGSEA. V was shortened by 0 bases and J by 1 base, with 15 bases between the two germline ends. The CDR3 has 16 residues. The full variable domain, rest sourced from reference TRBV29-1 and TRBJ2-5, is SAVISQKPSRDICQRGTSLTIQCQVDSQVTMMFWYRQQPGQSLTLIATANQGSEATYESGFVIDKFPISRPNLTFSTLTVSNMSPEDSSIYLCSVEDPGHKFQETQYFGPGTRLLVL.

The rearrangement links TRBV9 to TRBJ1-3, with 8 bases lining up with TRBD1. The CDR3 has 16 amino acids. The germline V gene encodes CDR1 SGDLS and CDR2 YYNGEE. V shed 3 bases, J shed 0 bases, and the junction held 5 bases outside the gene matches. CDR3 nucleotides: TGTGCCAGCAGCGAGACAGGGGCCGACTCTGGAAACACCATATATTTT. As protein: CASSETGADSGNTIYF.

The chain links TRBV6-2 or TRBV6-3 to TRBJ2-5; maybe TRBD1 (5 bases). The CDR3 is 12 residues long. With 5 bases removed from V and 3 bases from J, the gap between germline ends came to 7 bases. Germline V gene data show CDR1 as MNHEY and CDR2 as SVGEGT. CDR3 in amino acids: CASSDSEETQYF. The CDR3 DNA is TGTGCCAGCAGTGACAGCGAAGAGACCCAGTACTTC.

CDR3 amino acids: CAIGAGTLSTEAFF. Written as DNA, the CDR3 is TGTGCCATCGGGGCAGGGACCCTGAGCACTGAAGCTTTCTTT. J is TRBJ1-1 and V is TRBV10-3; tentative D call: TRBD1 (5 bases). Germline assignment: CDR1 ENHRY and CDR2 SYGVKD. V was trimmed by 8 bases and J by 4 bases, leaving 17 bases between them. There are 14 residues in the CDR3.

The chain has TRBV7-9 and TRBJ2-3; D gene ambiguous. The V end was cut by 1 base, the J end by 3 bases, with 11 bases between. The CDR3 length is 15 residues. The V gene's germline CDR1 is SEHNR and CDR2 FQNEAQ (reference sequence). The CDR3 sequence is CASSLVYPPTDTQYF. In DNA form, the CDR3 reads TGTGCCAGCAGCTTAGTGTACCCCCCAACAGATACGCAGTATTTT.

This clonotype was seen only a few times. V gene TRBV7-3 combines with J gene TRBJ2-3, with 9 bases lining up with TRBD2. CDR3 size: 16 residues. Germline V gives CDR1 SGHTA, CDR2 FQGTGA. Trimming removed 9 bases from V and 0 bases from J; junction bases left unmatched: 10. The CDR3 DNA is TGTGCCAGTAGCCGCGGACTAGCGACAAGCACAGATACGCAGTATTTT. Encoded protein: CASSRGLATSTDTQYF. The full variable domain, its missing parts supplied by reference TRBV7-3 and TRBJ2-3, is GAGVSQTPSNKVTEKGKYVELRCDPISGHTALYWYRQSLGQGPEFLIYFQGTGAADDSGLPNDRFFAVRPEGSVSTLKIQRTERGDSAVYLCASSRGLATSTDTQYFGPGTRLTVL.

V and J are TRBV19 and TRBJ2-7; possibly TRBD2 for D (6 bases). CDR3 length: 13 amino acids. Germline V gene sequence: CDR1 LNHDA, CDR2 SQIVND (reference sequence). V shed 8 bases and J shed 4 bases, with 15 bases lying between them. CDR3 sequence (DNA): TGTGCCAGTGCTCTAGCGACCCTTTACGAGCAGTACTTC. This translates into CASALATLYEQYF. Variable domain in full (rest from reference TRBV19 and TRBJ2-7): DGGITQSPKYLFRKEGQNVTLSCEQNLNHDAMYWYRQDPGQGLRLIYYSQIVNDFQKGDIAEGYSVSREKKESFPLTVTSAQKNPTAFYLCASALATLYEQYFGPGTRLTVT.

This clonotype was seen once. The chain carries TRBV10-1 and TRBJ1-2; TRBD1 matches at 7 bases. V dropped 6 bases and J dropped 6; count of bases not matched to a gene: 16. The germline V gene has CDR1 WNHNN and CDR2 SYGVQD (reference sequence). This CDR3 is 16 amino acids long. In DNA form, the CDR3 reads TGCGCCAGCAGAACGGGGCGACCCGGGACAGCTGATGGCTACACCTTC. Protein: CASRTGRPGTADGYTF.

Many counts were recorded for this clonotype. The genes are TRBV12-3 or TRBV12-4 and TRBJ2-7, with D possibly TRBD1 on 6 matching bases. This CDR3 region has 12 residues. The ends were cut back, 5 bases at V and 3 bases at J, with 8 bases in the middle. CDR3 nucleotide sequence: TGTGCCAGCAGTCCACAGGGCTACGAGCAGTACTTC. As protein: CASSPQGYEQYF.

The rearrangement uses TRBV27 and TRBJ2-7; D call uncertain. V was shortened by 11 bases and J by 6 bases, with 20 bases between the two germline ends. The CDR3 has 13 residues. In germline, CDR1 is MNHEY, CDR2 SMNVEV (reference sequence). DNA for the CDR3: TGTGCCGGCAAAAGAAAGGGTTTTTTCGAGCAGTACTTC. This codes for CAGKRKGFFEQYF.

V usage is TRBV5-1 and J usage is TRBJ2-7, with 9 bases lining up with TRBD1. The junction had 8 bases not matched to a gene; V was cut back by 5 bases and J by 5 bases. CDR1 is SGHRS and CDR2 is YFSETQ in the germline V gene. This CDR3 region has 14 residues. The CDR3 DNA is TGCGCCAGCAGGGCCGGGACAGGGCGTAACGAGCAGTACTTC. Translated, it gives CASRAGTGRNEQYF.

The chain employs TRBV14 and TRBJ1-6, with a tentative D call TRBD1 (5 bases). Trimming left V 2 bases short and J 4 bases short, with 12 bases between. Germline V gene sequence: CDR1 SGHDN, CDR2 FVKESK. The CDR3 has 16 amino acids. CDR3 coding DNA: TGTGCCAGCAGCCAAAGTGGCAGGGCTTATAATTCACCCCTCCACTTT. Protein product: CASSQSGRAYNSPLHF.

There are many counts of this clonotype. The chain is built from TRBV4-1 and TRBJ1-1; 11 positions match TRBD1. The CDR3 runs to 16 residues. V trimming: 3 bases; J trimming: 1 base; junction bases outside the gene matches: 4. Germline CDR1 reads MGHRA; CDR2 reads YSYEKL. DNA for the CDR3: TGCGCCAGCAGCCACCCGGACAGGGGGCCGAACACTGAAGCTTTCTTT. It is translated as CASSHPDRGPNTEAFF.

This clonotype was detected ten times or more. The rearrangement links TRBV5-1 to TRBJ1-1, with 10 bases that match TRBD1. The CDR3 contains 19 residues. With V trimmed by 1 base and J by 0 bases, 12 bases remained unmatched. The germline gives CDR1 SGHRS, CDR2 YFSETQ. CDR3 DNA sequence: TGCGCCAGCAGCTTGTCGGGACAGGGGAGGGGAGACATGAACACTGAAGCTTTCTTT. Protein product: CASSLSGQGRGDMNTEAFF.

The chain is built from TRBV2 and TRBJ2-7; no reliable D call. The germline gives CDR1 SNHLY, CDR2 FYNNEI. Trimming removed 5 bases at V and 2 bases at J, with 13 bases between. This CDR3 is built from 14 residues. The CDR3 loop reads CASSSRLLTYEQYF. The CDR3 nucleotides are TGTGCCAGCAGTAGCAGGCTGTTGACCTACGAGCAGTACTTC.

V gene TRBV14 combines with J gene TRBJ2-5; the D is unclear. Trimming removed 4 bases from V and 2 bases from J, with 8 bases in between. The CDR3 sequence is 13 residues long. Germline lookup yields CDR1 SGHDN and CDR2 FVKESK. Here the CDR3 DNA reads TGTGCCAGCAGCCGGACGGTACAAGAGACCCAGTACTTC. It is translated as CASSRTVQETQYF.

Here the CDR3 reads CASSWTFSGGTDTQYF. The CDR3 DNA reads as TGTGCCAGCAGCTGGACATTTAGCGGGGGCACAGATACGCAGTATTTT. The genes are TRBV7-2 and TRBJ2-3, with 8 bases aligning to TRBD2. Trimming removed 4 bases from V and 1 base from J; junction bases left unmatched: 7. This CDR3 has 16 amino acids. Germline CDR1 and CDR2: SGHTA and FQGNSA.